Listed below are T cell receptor beta chains from one sample, sequenced in a study of CXCR3-negative and CXCR3-positive naive CD8 T cells. TCRdb re-called the 5' RACE reads; one entry per CDR3 protein, DNA not given. This table lists tens of thousands of distinct CDR3 sequences. The sample was memory CD8+ T cells from blood. The receptors shown here come from a human donor in good health. Some clones in this sample may be carry-over from other donors' samples. Both conserved end residues are part of each CDR3. Clone sizes are given selectively: once, few, many, or a class where the clone is expanded.

CDR3	J	V	size
CASRTGTSKYF	TRBJ2-7	TRBV6-2/TRBV6-3	.
CASSWGQDTYEQYF	TRBJ2-7	TRBV28	.
CASSQDIGGGDFRGYTF	TRBJ1-2	TRBV4-3	.
CATSDRGGSSGHTGELFF	TRBJ2-2	TRBV24-1	.
CASSLEGLAGERVAQFF	TRBJ2-1	TRBV28	.
CASSFSNEQFF	TRBJ2-1	TRBV28	.
CASSETDTGELFF	TRBJ2-2	TRBV6-4	.
CANETETNYGYTF	TRBJ1-2	TRBV10-1	.
CASSLGGGYTEAFF	TRBJ1-1	TRBV28	.
CASSLVSGGHTGELFF	TRBJ2-2	TRBV7-7	.
CAAKLAGDNEQFF	TRBJ2-1	TRBV12-3/TRBV12-4	.
CASSQETTGGDTEAFF	TRBJ1-1	TRBV7-2	.
CASSELGQGINEQFF	TRBJ2-1	TRBV6-4	medium-sized
CATKQDNQPQHF	TRBJ1-5	TRBV12-3/TRBV12-4	.
CSARATGTRPYNEQFF	TRBJ2-1	TRBV20-1	.
CASSFAYQAPYEQYF	TRBJ2-7	TRBV12-3/TRBV12-4	.
CASSRASGYTF	TRBJ1-2	TRBV7-9	.
CSARTVWGSYEQYF	TRBJ2-7	TRBV20-1	.
CASSDSSQGEEDTQYF	TRBJ2-3	TRBV6-4	.
CASSLDGTFSEQYF	TRBJ2-7	TRBV7-9	.
CASSALSYNEQFF	TRBJ2-1	TRBV5-1	.
CASSQDQGSLREQYF	TRBJ2-7	TRBV3-1	.
CASSPLSPAGTQYF	TRBJ2-5	TRBV28	.
CSARPGGVYEQYF	TRBJ2-7	TRBV20-1	.